This note documents a single T cell receptor (beta chain) sequence. The target antigen is unknown. cDNA reverse transcribed from extracted RNA served as the sequencing template. Sequenced by immunoSEQ multiplex PCR; TCRdb stores in-frame clones only, minus some. The sample has 95,000 to 120,000 clones, less than 70% seen once. This sample was included in a study of CD8+ T cells in alopecia areata. Whole-study results and caveats: It was observed that many expanded lesional clones persisted in scalp and blood during tofacitinib. Clonality was higher in lesional than normal scalp, especially in alopecia totalis/universalis. Since there was just one nonresponder, nobody can yet say how baseline CD8+ expansion ties to response.

V was shortened by 7 bases and J by 6 bases, with 13 bases between the two germline ends. Germline V gene sequence: CDR1 SQVTM, CDR2 ANQGSEA. The CDR3 covers 12 residues. Treatment specified: oral pan-JAK inhibitor, 5-10 mg twice daily. Obtained from alopecia areata patients were lesional scalp punch biopsies along with peripheral blood. The chain is built from TRBV29-1 and TRBJ2-1, with a tentative D call TRBD2 (6 bases). The sequencing used CD4+ T cells sorted from blood, collected at week 24, from a patient treated with tofacitinib. The TCR originated in a human donor with alopecia areata. DNA of the CDR3: TGCAGCGGGCAACTAGCCCTCAATGAGCAGTTCTTC. This translates into CSGQLALNEQFF.